This T cell receptor beta chain was obtained from a study of T-cell memory formation after mild COVID-19 (dated by TCRdb to the early 2020s). In the study overall: TCR sequence clusters from the two donors were found to be largely donor specific. In two donors, T-cell clones that expanded and contracted after mild COVID-19 were followed by sequencing TCRalpha and TCRbeta repertoires longitudinally. The cohort was made up of two young adult volunteers, one female and one male, who were previously healthy. Overall study results and their limits: The study included only a couple of mild cases, and larger cohorts that include severe cases with pre-infection samples were judged to be necessary. The second-wave clones that peaked on day 37 were not confirmed to be SARS-CoV-2 specific. From day 15 to 85, contracting clones showed balanced CD4/CD8 phenotypes, whereas a second wave of clones that expanded from day 15 to 37 leaned towards CD4+. Contracting CD4+ clones turned up mainly in the CM and EM memory subsets, whereas EMRA was where CD8+ clones were enriched. Some responding clones were detected in pre-infection memory, which suggested that pre-existing cross-reactive memory T cells had joined the SARS-CoV-2 response.

From the germline V gene, CDR1 is SGHTA and CDR2 is FQGNSA. The cysteine opens and the phenylalanine closes a CDR3 of 16 amino acids. Solely the CDR3 DNA is kept, with 48 bases framed from the first base. The germline V and J ends show losses of 2 bases and 4 bases respectively, and no gene match explains 4 bases of the junction. This clonotype has a handful of counts. Its binding antigen is unknown. Base-call qualities are not available, and no considerably larger clone is one nucleotide away. For sequencing, an Illumina NovaSeq 6000 was employed. Using 5'RACE with constant-segment primers, TCRalpha and TCRbeta cDNA libraries were constructed, with sample barcodes and unique molecular identifiers added in the process. Trizol reagent was used to extract RNA from every sample. Libraries were amplified in two PCR steps, with a second sample barcode and Illumina TruSeq adapters added in the second step. The libraries were sequenced on an Illumina NovaSeq using 2 x 150 bp paired-end reads. In the source study's methods: Reads were demultiplexed and collapsed into UMI-guided consensus sequences with migec v1.2.7. Using mixcr v2.1.11, the UMI consensuses were aligned to TRA and TRB V and J templates and assembled into clonotypes. Clonotypes were classified as expanded or contracted when called significant by both edgeR and NoisET, with noise models trained on biological replicates. For edgeR calls, the thresholds were a false discovery rate-adjusted p below 0.01 and a log2 fold-change of 1. As an exploratory analysis of dynamics, max-normalized trajectories of the 1000 most abundant clonotypes were examined with PCA combined with hierarchical clustering. Separately sequenced CD4+ and CD8+ repertoires were used to assign the CD4 or CD8 phenotype of responding clones. Using fastp trimming at Q25 and MiXCR clonotype assembly, TCRdb reanalyzed the public sequencing data and kept in-frame beta chains. Entries are consolidated by CDR3 protein sequence, retaining the most common genes and DNA. The V and J calls, along with clone size, are taken from TCRdb and not from the paper's own processing. Across this sample there are hundreds of thousands of distinct CDR3 sequences, with about 20% seen only once. Together, the top ten hold approximately 8% of the sample.

PBMCs were isolated by Ficoll-Paque density gradient centrifugation. This TCR came from an adult woman who had mild COVID-19 (a few samples of this study predate the infection). The sample titles of this study are shuffled in the database, so cell type and time point are left out; the donor was told from shared clones. Sequenced sample: PBMCs or a T cell subset sorted from them (not recorded which). The chain couples TRBV7-2 to TRBJ2-3; 12 bases in between match TRBD2. For the CDR3, the sequence is CASSLLAGGQSDTQYF. The bases are TGTGCCAGCAGCTTACTAGCGGGGGGGCAGTCAGATACGCAGTATTTT.